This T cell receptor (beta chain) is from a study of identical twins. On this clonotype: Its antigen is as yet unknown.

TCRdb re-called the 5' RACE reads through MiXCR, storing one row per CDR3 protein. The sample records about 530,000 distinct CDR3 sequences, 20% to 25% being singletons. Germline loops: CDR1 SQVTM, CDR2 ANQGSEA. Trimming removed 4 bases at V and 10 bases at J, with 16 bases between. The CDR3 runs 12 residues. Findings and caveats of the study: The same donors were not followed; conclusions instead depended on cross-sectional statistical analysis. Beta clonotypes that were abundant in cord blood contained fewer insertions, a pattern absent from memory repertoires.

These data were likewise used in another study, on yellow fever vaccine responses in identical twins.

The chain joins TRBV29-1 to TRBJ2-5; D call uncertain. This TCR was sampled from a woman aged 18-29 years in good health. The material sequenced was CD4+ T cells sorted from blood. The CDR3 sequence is CSVGPSYEVQYF. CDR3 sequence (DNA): TGCAGCGTTGGACCGTCATATGAGGTCCAGTACTTC.